The 8 T cell receptor beta chains below come from one sample, sequenced in a study of regulatory T cells in long-lasting Graves disease. Arm-PCR with iRepertoire HTBI primers amplified the CDR3 regions for these TCR beta libraries. One entry per CDR3 protein results from TCRdb running MiXCR on the multiplex PCR reads. The repertoire includes around 460,000 distinct CDR3 sequences, around a fifth of them detected once, and 7.1% sits in the top ten. Time point meaning: persistent/refractory GD, antithyroid drugs over 5 years with positive TRAb. Researchers made the TCR library from RNA that was extracted from PBMCs. Source: peripheral blood mononuclear cells (PBMCs), taken when the disease was refractory, from a patient treated with antithyroid drugs. Receptors were obtained from a female donor with Graves disease.

This clonotype has a handful of counts. J is TRBJ2-7 and V is TRBV5-1, with 11 bases identical to TRBD2. This CDR3 contains 16 residues. V lost 0 bases to trimming and J lost 4 bases; unmatched junction nucleotides: 6. Germline V lookup: CDR1 SGHRS, CDR2 YFSETQ. CDR3 loop: CASSLAELAGAYEQYF. CDR3 coding DNA: TGCGCCAGCAGCTTGGCCGAACTAGCGGGAGCTTACGAGCAGTACTTC.

This clonotype appeared a few times. The chain uses TRBV12-3 or TRBV12-4 and TRBJ2-3; D uncertain. The CDR3 contains 11 residues. Trimming stripped 5 bases from V and 6 bases from J, with 6 bases between. CDR3 sequence: CASSIRDTQYF. In DNA form, the CDR3 reads TGTGCCAGCAGTATTCGGGATACGCAGTATTTT.

This clonotype was observed a few times. The gene calls are TRBV28 and TRBJ2-7, with TRBD2 matching 7 bases. Germline CDR1 is MDHEN and CDR2 is SYDVKM. The CDR3 loop spans 15 amino acids. After removal of 5 bases from V and 3 bases from J, the junction contained 10 bases not matched to a gene. DNA of the CDR3: TGTGCCAGCAGTACCCATTCGGGACTACTCTACGAGCAGTACTTC. Translation gives CASSTHSGLLYEQYF.

This clonotype was found many times. This chain connects TRBV19 to TRBJ2-7; tentatively, D is TRBD2 (6 bases). The germline V gene encodes CDR1 LNHDA and CDR2 SQIVND (reference sequence). V was pared by 3 bases and J by 3 bases, with 12 bases between. This CDR3 is 14 amino acids long. The CDR3 is CASSIRGEGYEQYF. The CDR3 DNA reads TGTGCCAGTAGTATTCGCGGGGAAGGCTACGAGCAGTACTTC.

At least ten counts were recorded for this clonotype. This chain connects TRBV30 to TRBJ1-4; 9 bases map to TRBD1. J gave up 11 bases and V 2 bases, and 6 bases lay outside the gene matches. The germline V gene has CDR1 GTSNPN and CDR2 SVGIG (reference sequence). There are 13 residues in the CDR3. Written as DNA, the CDR3 is TGTGCCTGGAGTAAGGGGACAGGGCTGAAACTGTTTTTT. Residues: CAWSKGTGLKLFF.

This clonotype occurred many times. The rearrangement links TRBV27 to TRBJ2-7, with 7 bases aligning to TRBD2. The junction had 13 bases not matched to a gene; V was cut back by 7 bases and J by 7 bases. CDR3 size: 14 residues. Germline V gene data show CDR1 as MNHEY and CDR2 as SMNVEV (reference sequence). In DNA form, the CDR3 reads TGTGCCAGCACCCCTGCGACTAGCCCTGGGGAGCAGTACTTC. This sequence encodes CASTPATSPGEQYF.

V gene TRBV20-1 combines with J gene TRBJ2-7; D possibly corresponds to TRBD1 (6 bases). CDR3 size: 12 residues. The V gene's germline CDR1 is DFQATT and CDR2 SNEGSKA (reference sequence). Trimming removed 6 bases at V and 5 bases at J, with 14 bases between. This CDR3 reads CSAGLNRDEQYF. The CDR3 region has the DNA TGCAGTGCGGGCCTCAACAGGGACGAGCAGTACTTC.

This clonotype was seen repeatedly, ten times or more. This sequence joins TRBV20-1 and TRBJ2-5; D is perhaps TRBD1 or TRBD2 (7 bases each). The CDR3 contains 13 residues. Germline loops: CDR1 DFQATT, CDR2 SNEGSKA (reference sequence). Between the trimmed V and J ends, which lost 6 bases and 1 base, there was a span of 12 bases. This CDR3 reads CSASGTAQETQYF. The CDR3 DNA is TGCAGTGCCAGCGGGACAGCCCAAGAGACCCAGTACTTC.